The 32 T cell receptor beta chains given below trace back to one sample, sequenced in a study of cytomegalovirus exposure and HLA in healthy donors. With 60 Vbeta and 13 Jbeta primers, the PCR was carried out. The data were produced by immunoSEQ multiplex PCR, yet TCRdb's version contains in-frame clones alone and is incomplete. The sample contains roughly 130,000 clones, about 80% of which appear only once. The sample taken for sequencing was PBMCs. These receptor sequences come from a man in his forties or fifties in good health and CMV-seronegative.

On this clone itself: Other DNA sequences in the sample encode the same CDR3. V usage is TRBV18 and J usage is TRBJ2-2; 7 bases map to TRBD1. Germline CDR1 and CDR2: KGHSH and LQKENI. The V and J ends lost 3 bases and 0 bases, in that order; junction bases with no gene match: 1. This CDR3 is 15 amino acids long. Here the CDR3 reads CASSPGQPNTGELFF. CDR3 bases: TGTGCCAGCTCACCGGGACAGCCGAACACCGGGGAGCTGTTTTTT.

This CDR3 is CASSSLTSPDTQYF. The DNA of the CDR3 is TGCGCCAGCAGCTCCTTGACTAGCCCAGATACGCAGTATTTT. The rearrangement links TRBV5-1 to TRBJ2-3; 7 positions match TRBD2. The germline V gene encodes CDR1 SGHRS and CDR2 YFSETQ. With 3 bases clipped from V and 4 bases from J, the junction kept 5 bases outside the gene matches. The CDR3 loop spans 14 amino acids.

This clone was detected once. The chain has TRBV5-1 and TRBJ2-2; D is possibly TRBD2 (5 bases). The CDR3 sequence is 15 residues long. CDR1 SGHRS and CDR2 YFSETQ come from the germline V gene. Trimming shortened V by 1 base and J by 1 base, and 8 bases separated the two germline ends. CDR3 residues: CASSLRSGNTGELFF. CDR3 coding DNA: TGCGCCAGCAGCTTGAGGAGCGGGAACACCGGGGAGCTGTTTTTT.

This clone was counted only a few times. The chain recombines TRBV9 with TRBJ2-3; 9 bases match TRBD1. V shed 4 bases, J shed 1 base, and the junction held 7 bases outside the gene matches. Germline assignment: CDR1 SGDLS and CDR2 YYNGEE. This CDR3 has 16 amino acids. The CDR3 region is CASSIRQGVGTDTQYF. The CDR3 DNA follows: TGTGCCAGCAGCATTCGACAGGGGGTGGGCACAGATACGCAGTATTTT.

This sequence joins TRBV5-1 and TRBJ1-1, with D tentatively TRBD1 (6 bases). CDR3 length equals 13 residues. Germline CDR1 and CDR2: SGHRS and YFSETQ. V lost 4 bases and J lost 1, with 8 bases in between. In DNA form, the CDR3 reads TGCGCCAGCAGCGAACAGGGGAACACTGAAGCTTTCTTT. Translated: CASSEQGNTEAFF. Looking up the rest from reference TRBV5-1 and TRBJ1-1 gives the full variable domain: KAGVTQTPRYLIKTRGQQVTLSCSPISGHRSVSWYQQTPGQGLQFLFEYFSETQRNKGNFPGRFSGRQFSNSRSEMNVSTLELGDSALYLCASSEQGNTEAFFGQGTRLTVV.

The V call is TRBV19, the J call TRBJ1-2, with D maybe TRBD1 (6 bases). The length of the CDR3 is 14 residues. Germline-derived CDR1 and CDR2 are LNHDA and SQIVND (reference sequence). V was cut by 0 bases and J by 9 bases, with 14 bases left in between. The CDR3 coding sequence is TGTGCCAGTAGTATAGAGGCAGGGGTTAGGAGCTACACCTTC. This gives the protein CASSIEAGVRSYTF.

This clone was recorded once. This chain links TRBV10-1 with TRBJ1-2, with D perhaps TRBD1 (5 bases). Germline V lookup: CDR1 WNHNN, CDR2 SYGVQD (reference sequence). V lost 4 bases and J lost 6, with 12 bases in between. The CDR3 has 13 amino acids. This CDR3 is CASSGDRIDGYTF. The CDR3 coding sequence is TGCGCCAGCAGTGGCGACAGAATAGATGGCTACACCTTC.

In this sample, this clone turned up a few times. Other DNA sequences in the sample encode the same CDR3. The chain combines TRBV4-2 with TRBJ2-7; D possibly corresponds to TRBD1 (5 bases). CDR3 size: 15 residues. The V gene lost 0 bases and the J gene lost 3 bases, with 12 bases spanning the gap. CDR1 and CDR2 from the germline V gene are LGHNA and YNFKEQ. CDR3 residues: CASSQDGQGIYEQYF. The CDR3 DNA is TGTGCCAGCAGCCAAGATGGGCAGGGCATCTACGAGCAGTACTTC.

The chain uses TRBV18 and TRBJ2-5, with 8 bases aligning to TRBD1. This CDR3 contains 14 residues. CDR1 is KGHSH and CDR2 is LQKENI in the germline V gene. Unmatched junction bases numbered 4, after V lost 2 bases and J lost 5 bases. CDR3 coding DNA: TGTGCCAGCTCACCAGGACAGGGTGCGGAGACCCAGTACTTC. Its translation is CASSPGQGAETQYF.

This clone was counted a few times. The V and J genes are TRBV6-1 and TRBJ1-2; 9 nucleotides agree with TRBD1. This CDR3 region has 13 residues. V dropped 6 bases and J dropped 5; count of bases not matched to a gene: 4. The V gene's germline CDR1 is MNHNS and CDR2 SASEGT. The CDR3 is CASRGDRVYGYTF. The CDR3 nucleotides are TGTGCCAGCAGGGGGGACAGGGTATATGGCTACACCTTC.

This rearrangement joins TRBV11-1 to TRBJ2-7; tentatively, D is TRBD2 (7 bases). The CDR3 extends over 16 amino acids. Germline assignment: CDR1 SGHAT and CDR2 FQDESV (reference sequence). V lost 5 bases to trimming and J lost 5 bases, with 22 bases between them. The CDR3, as DNA: TGTGCCAGCAGCCTCCTGGGGGGGCGTTCGGCCCACGAGCAGTACTTC. The encoded protein is CASSLLGGRSAHEQYF.

The V and J genes are TRBV6-5 and TRBJ2-3; no clear D. V lost 2 bases and J 2 bases, leaving 8 bases between the germline ends. This CDR3 has 14 residues. Germline CDR1 reads MNHEY; CDR2 reads SVGAGI. DNA of the CDR3: TGTGCCAGCAGTTACGCTAGGTACACAGATACGCAGTATTTT. Its protein is CASSYARYTDTQYF.

The rearrangement joins TRBV15 to TRBJ2-5; TRBD2 is a possible D gene (6 bases). V was shortened by 0 bases and J by 7 bases, with 15 bases between the two germline ends. Germline CDR1 reads LNHNV; CDR2 reads YYDKDF (reference sequence). CDR3 length equals 15 residues. The CDR3, as DNA: TGTGCCACCAGCAGAGATCGGGGGTCGTTCGGGACCCAGTACTTC. It translates to CATSRDRGSFGTQYF. Full variable domain (remainder filled in from reference TRBV15 and TRBJ2-5): DAMVIQNPRYQVTQFGKPVTLSCSQTLNHNVMYWYQQKSSQAPKLLFHYYDKDFNNEADTPDNFQSRRPNTSFCFLDIRSPGLGDTAMYLCATSRDRGSFGTQYFGPGTRLLVL.

The V and J genes are TRBV6-5 and TRBJ2-3; 9 nucleotides agree with TRBD2. Germline trimming cut 6 bases from V and 2 bases from J; bases unmatched to any gene: 6. The CDR3 is 15 residues long. CDR1 is MNHEY and CDR2 is SVGAGI in the germline V gene. CDR3 residues: CASRQRGAYTDTQYF. The CDR3 DNA reads TGTGCCAGCAGGCAGCGGGGGGCCTACACAGATACGCAGTATTTT.

This chain joins TRBV6-5 and TRBJ2-5, with 9 bases that match TRBD2. The length of the CDR3 is 14 residues. V lost 5 bases to trimming and J lost 2 bases; unmatched junction nucleotides: 3. Germline V gives CDR1 MNHEY, CDR2 SVGAGI. The CDR3 protein is CASSRLAAQETQYF. The DNA of the CDR3 is TGTGCCAGCAGTCGACTAGCGGCACAAGAGACCCAGTACTTC.

This clone occurred a few times. This chain joins TRBV15 and TRBJ2-7; D unresolved. V lost 0 bases, J lost 0 bases, and 9 bases lay in between. The CDR3 loop spans 15 amino acids. Germline loops: CDR1 LNHNV, CDR2 YYDKDF (reference sequence). CDR3 nucleotide sequence: TGTGCCACCAGCAGAGAACCGGTAAGCTCCTACGAGCAGTACTTC. Its protein product is CATSREPVSSYEQYF.

This clone was seen only once. This chain joins TRBV11-1 and TRBJ2-2, with D perhaps TRBD2 (7 bases). Germline V CDR1 and CDR2: SGHAT, FQDESV (reference sequence). V was trimmed by 2 bases and J by 7 bases, leaving 17 bases between them. The CDR3 loop spans 16 amino acids. CDR3 protein: CASSLQGSGIGGELFF. In DNA form, the CDR3 reads TGTGCCAGCAGCTTACAGGGGAGCGGGATAGGCGGGGAGCTGTTTTTT.

The rearrangement joins TRBV6-5 to TRBJ1-4; weak D call: TRBD1 (5 bases). Germline V gene data show CDR1 as MNHEY and CDR2 as SVGAGI. CDR3 length: 15 residues. Trimming took 2 bases from V and 7 from J, leaving 14 bases between them. CDR3 coding DNA: TGTGCCAGCAGTTACGGTGGAGGGACGACTGAAAAACTGTTTTTT. Translated, it gives CASSYGGGTTEKLFF.

V and J are TRBV28 and TRBJ2-1; 8 bases fit TRBD2. This CDR3 contains 15 residues. Looked up from germline, CDR1 is MDHEN and CDR2 is SYDVKM. Trimming took 6 bases from V and 10 from J; bases not matched to a gene: 14. The CDR3 spells CASSRAGGVPLEQFF. As DNA, the CDR3 is TGTGCCAGCAGCCGGGCGGGAGGCGTCCCTCTAGAGCAGTTCTTC.

V and J are TRBV6-4 and TRBJ2-1; 10 bases are shared with TRBD2. The CDR3 is 14 amino acids. V gave up 0 bases and J gave up 12 bases; unmatched junction bases: 5. Germline lookup yields CDR1 MRHNA and CDR2 SNTAGT. The CDR3 protein is CASSDSPGLARQFF. CDR3 DNA: TGTGCCAGCAGTGACTCCCCGGGACTAGCGAGGCAGTTCTTC.

The rearrangement uses TRBV10-3 and TRBJ1-5, with D unresolved. The CDR3 spans 14 residues. Trimming removed 2 bases at V and 1 base at J, with 6 bases between. CDR1 is ENHRY, CDR2 SYGVKD, per germline. The CDR3 sequence: CAISEVQSNQPQHF. For the CDR3, the DNA is TGTGCCATCAGTGAGGTACAGAGCAATCAGCCCCAGCATTTT.

This clone appeared a few times. The J gene is TRBJ2-7, the V gene TRBV15, with 9 bases aligning to TRBD1. V gave up 3 bases and J gave up 2 bases; unmatched junction bases: 2. Per the germline V gene, CDR1 is LNHNV and CDR2 is YYDKDF (reference sequence). The CDR3 runs 14 residues. The CDR3 bases are TGTGCCACCAGCAGGGACAGGGGAACCTACGAGCAGTACTTC. Translated, it gives CATSRDRGTYEQYF.

The chain links TRBV20-1 to TRBJ2-1; possible D gene TRBD2, 6 bases. Trimming removed 0 bases from V and 13 bases from J, with 10 bases in between. The CDR3 is 11 amino acids. CDR1 is DFQATT and CDR2 is SNEGSKA in the germline V gene (reference sequence). The CDR3, as DNA: TGCAGTGCTAGAGAGGGCGGGAATCAGTTCTTC. Amino acid sequence: CSAREGGNQFF.

Only one count was recorded for this clone. The rearrangement uses TRBV6-5 and TRBJ2-4; 8 bases map to TRBD1. CDR1 MNHEY and CDR2 SVGAGI come from the germline V gene. The V gene end was trimmed by 5 bases and the J gene end by 14 bases; junction bases not matched to a gene: 14. CDR3 length equals 14 residues. CDR3 coding DNA: TGTGCCAGCAGTATGGGACAGGTGGATACTCCCGAGTACTTC. It encodes CASSMGQVDTPEYF.

With regard to this clone: Germline is not matched at one junction end, which may reflect a read error. In the same sample, other DNA sequences code for this CDR3. The chain joins TRBV5-1 to TRBJ1-5; D uncertain. This CDR3 contains 14 residues. The germline gives CDR1 SGHRS, CDR2 YFSETQ. This CDR3 reads CASSLDGSNQPQHF. The CDR3 nucleotides are TGCGCCAGCAGCTTGGACGGTAGCAATCAGCCCCAGCACTTT.

The chain couples TRBV5-1 to TRBJ1-2, with D unclear. This CDR3 spans 14 amino acids. CDR1 SGHRS and CDR2 YFSETQ come from the germline V gene. Trimming left V 2 bases short and J 8 bases short, with 16 bases between. CDR3 sequence: CASSLTGIPYGYTF. The CDR3 region has the DNA TGCGCCAGCAGCTTAACCGGGATCCCTTACGGCTACACCTTC.

This clone was detected only once. This rearrangement joins TRBV29-1 to TRBJ1-5; D is perhaps TRBD1 (5 bases). The CDR3 covers 14 residues. The germline V gene encodes CDR1 SQVTM and CDR2 ANQGSEA. The V end lost 6 bases, the J end lost 9 bases, and 21 bases lay between the germline ends. CDR3 in amino acids: CSVGGRDPGGPQHF. For the CDR3, the DNA is TGCAGCGTGGGGGGTCGGGATCCGGGTGGGCCCCAGCATTTT.

The CDR3 bases are TGTGCCAGCAGCGTTGGGACAGGGAACGGCGAGCAGTACTTC. It codes for CASSVGTGNGEQYF. V and J are TRBV9 and TRBJ2-7, with TRBD1 matching over 9 bases. The CDR3 runs to 14 residues. With V trimmed by 2 bases and J by 6 bases, 6 bases remained unmatched. Germline-derived CDR1 and CDR2 are SGDLS and YYNGEE.

This rearrangement joins TRBV7-9 to TRBJ2-1, with D tentatively TRBD2 (5 bases). The V gene's germline CDR1 is SEHNR and CDR2 FQNEAQ (reference sequence). This CDR3 has 15 residues. With 2 bases removed from V and 2 bases from J, the gap between germline ends came to 10 bases. The CDR3 protein is CASSLMEVAYNEQFF. The CDR3 DNA sequence: TGTGCCAGCAGCTTAATGGAGGTGGCCTACAATGAGCAGTTCTTC.

This clone was observed a handful of times. V and J are TRBV6-5 and TRBJ2-1, with TRBD2 matching over 8 bases. CDR1 is MNHEY and CDR2 is SVGAGI in the germline V gene. The length of the CDR3 is 12 residues. Trimming cost V 0 bases and J 12 bases; bases outside gene matches: 1. The CDR3: CASSYSSGGQFF. CDR3 in DNA: TGTGCCAGCAGTTACTCGAGCGGGGGGCAGTTCTTC.

The chain uses TRBV30 and TRBJ2-1; 8 nucleotides align to TRBD2. Unmatched junction bases numbered 9, after V lost 0 bases and J lost 8 bases. The CDR3 spans 15 residues. Germline-derived CDR1 and CDR2 are GTSNPN and SVGIG (reference sequence). The CDR3 bases are TGTGCCTGGAGTGTACGGCGGGGGGCCGGGCATGAGCAGTTCTTC. It encodes CAWSVRRGAGHEQFF.

This clone appeared once. This chain uses TRBV6-5 with TRBJ1-4, with a weak D call TRBD1 (6 bases). The V gene lost 5 bases and the J gene lost 7 bases, with 14 bases spanning the gap. CDR3 length equals 14 residues. In germline, CDR1 is MNHEY, CDR2 SVGAGI. This CDR3 reads CASSRQGKGEKLFF. DNA of the CDR3: TGTGCCAGCAGTCGCCAGGGGAAGGGTGAAAAACTGTTTTTT.